A single sample gave rise to the 15 T cell receptor beta chains below, sequenced in a study of blood T cell repertoires in COVID-19. Profiled with immunoSEQ multiplex PCR; TCRdb holds only in-frame clones, not every one. The sample lists approximately 330,000 clones; roughly 86% were seen once. The specimen was peripheral blood. The receptors shown here come from a man aged 30 to 39 with COVID-19, enrolled during active disease.

The rearrangement uses TRBV9 and TRBJ2-7; a weak D match, TRBD2 (6 bases). Germline loops: CDR1 SGDLS, CDR2 YYNGEE. This CDR3 has 15 residues. Trimming took 1 base from V and 0 from J, leaving 11 bases between them. The CDR3 nucleotides read TGTGCCAGCAGCGTAACAGCGGGCAGCTCCTACGAGCAGTACTTC. Its protein product is CASSVTAGSSYEQYF.

This sequence joins TRBV6-5 and TRBJ1-4; 9 bases line up with TRBD1. The CDR3 is 14 residues long. From germline, CDR1 is MNHEY and CDR2 SVGAGI. V dropped 5 bases and J dropped 8; count of bases not matched to a gene: 6. The CDR3 region is CASSISGTGEKLFF. In DNA, the CDR3 is TGTGCCAGCAGTATATCCGGGACAGGGGAAAAACTGTTTTTT.

The chain employs TRBV7-8 and TRBJ2-7; D possibly corresponds to TRBD1 (7 bases). Germline V gene lookup returns CDR1 SGHVS and CDR2 FQNEAQ. The CDR3 contains 19 residues. V dropped 1 base and J dropped 4 bases, with 26 bases sitting between them. This CDR3 reads CASSLEVSFYGAGGYEQYF. The CDR3 DNA sequence: TGTGCCAGCAGCTTAGAGGTGTCTTTTTACGGGGCAGGGGGGTACGAGCAGTACTTC. The variable domain in full, with the rest retrieved from reference TRBV7-8 and TRBJ2-7, is GAGVSQSPRYKVAKRGQDVALRCDPISGHVSLFWYQQALGQGPEFLTYFQNEAQLDKSGLPSDRFFAERPEGSVSTLKIQRTQQEDSAVYLCASSLEVSFYGAGGYEQYFGPGTRLTVT.

The V gene is TRBV4-3, the J gene TRBJ2-2; 16 bases line up with TRBD2. Trimming removed 3 bases from V and 5 bases from J; junction bases left unmatched: 3. The germline CDR1 and CDR2 sequences are LGHNA and YSLEER. This CDR3 has 17 residues. The CDR3 is CASSQMGLAGGTGELFF. The CDR3 DNA reads TGCGCCAGCAGCCAGATGGGACTAGCGGGAGGGACCGGGGAGCTGTTTTTT.

V and J are TRBV7-3 and TRBJ2-3, with D uncertain. Germline V lookup: CDR1 SGHTA, CDR2 FQGTGA. This CDR3 region has 15 residues. Between the trimmed V and J ends, which lost 2 bases and 1 base, there was a span of 10 bases. The CDR3 nucleotides read TGTGCCAGCAGCTTACCCTATGTGGGCACAGATACGCAGTATTTT. Protein product: CASSLPYVGTDTQYF.

In this sample, this clone turned up a few times. This chain connects TRBV6-5 to TRBJ1-2, with 10 bases aligning to TRBD1. CDR3 size: 14 residues. Germline CDR1 reads MNHEY; CDR2 reads SVGAGI. Unmatched junction bases numbered 5, after V lost 6 bases and J lost 4 bases. The CDR3 bases are TGTGCCAGCAGCCGGGACAGGGGTCCCTATGGCTACACCTTC. Protein: CASSRDRGPYGYTF.

V gene TRBV6-5 combines with J gene TRBJ2-7; 14 bases are a match to TRBD2. CDR3 length: 15 residues. The V segment lost 0 bases and the J segment 9 bases; nucleotides outside the gene matches: 4. Per the germline V gene, CDR1 is MNHEY and CDR2 is SVGAGI. CDR3 region: CASSYSRLAGGPQYF. Written as DNA, the CDR3 is TGTGCCAGCAGTTACTCGAGACTAGCGGGAGGGCCGCAGTACTTC.

The rearrangement links TRBV18 to TRBJ2-7; TRBD2 might be the D (6 bases). Germline values: CDR1 KGHSH, CDR2 LQKENI. This CDR3 contains 14 residues. Deletions cut 5 bases from V and 3 bases from J, with 14 bases between. The CDR3 loop reads CASSAGTAFYEQYF. Written as DNA, the CDR3 is TGTGCCAGCTCAGCGGGGACCGCTTTCTACGAGCAGTACTTC.

The rearrangement joins TRBV6-5 to TRBJ1-4; 8 bases are shared with TRBD1. The V segment lost 6 bases and the J segment 13 bases; nucleotides outside the gene matches: 10. Germline V gene sequence: CDR1 MNHEY, CDR2 SVGAGI. The CDR3 loop spans 13 amino acids. CDR3 sequence reads: CASRPTTGESLFF. CDR3 bases: TGTGCCAGCAGACCTACGACAGGGGAATCACTGTTTTTT.

This clone has only a few counts. The chain uses TRBV5-4 and TRBJ2-2; 8 bases agree with TRBD2. The length of the CDR3 is 15 residues. Trimming removed 0 bases from V and 6 bases from J; junction bases left unmatched: 4. Germline lookup yields CDR1 SGHNT and CDR2 YYREEE (reference sequence). CDR3: CASSLASLAAGELFF. CDR3 in DNA: TGTGCCAGCAGCTTGGCCTCACTAGCGGCCGGGGAGCTGTTTTTT.

The chain links TRBV4-3 to TRBJ1-1, with 7 bases lining up with TRBD1. The CDR3 runs to 15 residues. J lost 11 bases, V lost 3 bases, and 15 bases had no gene match. Germline loops: CDR1 LGHNA, CDR2 YSLEER. For the CDR3, the DNA is TGCGCCAGCAGCCATCTGAGGGGGCGGATGGGCCGTGCTTTCTTT. This sequence encodes CASSHLRGRMGRAFF.

J is TRBJ1-2 and V is TRBV5-1, with D possibly being TRBD1 (6 bases). Germline CDR1 is SGHRS and CDR2 is YFSETQ. The CDR3 has 12 amino acids. Trimming took off 1 base at V and 8 bases at J, with 9 bases between the two ends. CDR3 nucleotide sequence: TGCGCCAGCAGCTTGCCAGGGGAGGGCTACACCTTC. It encodes CASSLPGEGYTF.

V is TRBV6-6 and J is TRBJ2-7, with D perhaps TRBD2 (6 bases). Per the germline V gene, CDR1 is MNHNY and CDR2 is SVGAGI (reference sequence). V was cut by 8 bases and J by 3 bases, with 8 bases left in between. CDR3 length: 11 amino acids. Here the CDR3 reads CASRENYEQYF. CDR3 sequence (DNA): TGTGCCAGCCGGGAGAACTACGAGCAGTACTTC.

The chain has TRBV5-1 and TRBJ2-3; the D gene is possibly TRBD1 (7 bases). CDR1 is SGHRS and CDR2 is YFSETQ in the germline V gene. V lost 4 bases, J lost 2 bases, and 17 bases lay in between. The CDR3 covers 16 residues. The CDR3 DNA follows: TGCGCCAGCAGCGGGAGGCAGGGGGGACACACAGATACGCAGTATTTT. Amino acids: CASSGRQGGHTDTQYF.

V usage is TRBV27 and J usage is TRBJ2-7, with 7 positions matching TRBD2. Trimming removed 5 bases from V and 3 bases from J; junction bases left unmatched: 7. The CDR3 is 14 residues long. Germline V gene lookup returns CDR1 MNHEY and CDR2 SMNVEV (reference sequence). The CDR3 coding sequence is TGTGCCAGCAGTGCAGCGGGACTAATCTACGAGCAGTACTTC. Translated: CASSAAGLIYEQYF.